The subject of this entry is one T cell receptor beta chain. The antigen remains undetermined. The sample originates from a study of cytomegalovirus exposure and HLA in healthy donors. Whole-study findings and limits: A later analysis found first-cohort TCR clusters tended to co-occur in the 95 to 150 validation repertoires. With high specificity and sensitivity, the classifier reportedly diagnosed cytomegalovirus status.

The repertoire was sequenced with immunoSEQ multiplex PCR; TCRdb's copy has only in-frame clones and lacks some. This table holds 150,000 to 200,000 clones, approximately 96% found once. Trimming took off 0 bases at V and 3 bases at J, with 12 bases between the two ends. Germline loops: CDR1 SNHLY, CDR2 FYNNEI. CDR3 length equals 15 residues. Sequenced sample: PBMCs. The source is a woman between 18 and 29 years old in good health and CMV-seronegative. The V call is TRBV2, the J call TRBJ2-7; D possibly corresponds to TRBD2 (5 bases). The CDR3 DNA sequence: TGTGCCAGCAGTGAAGCCCGGACTGGTCTCTACGAGCAGTACTTC. Encoded protein: CASSEARTGLYEQYF.